The entry below gives a single T cell receptor beta chain sequence along with its context. Its antigen is currently unknown. This specimen belongs to a study of T cells after yellow fever vaccination. Broader study findings: Across the CD4 and CD8 compartments, a small share of clonotypes was present in both.

This CDR3 contains 15 residues. The germline V gene has CDR1 DFQATT and CDR2 SNEGSKA (reference sequence). With 3 bases removed from V and 1 base from J, the gap between germline ends came to 13 bases. TCRdb re-analysed the 5' RACE reads in MiXCR, keeping a single row per CDR3 protein. Of approximately 250,000 distinct CDR3 sequences in the sample, roughly 6.3% were seen once. This sequence originates from a man aged 25-45 years who received the YFV17D yellow fever vaccine. The sample was CD4+ T cells sorted from PBMCs, taken on the day of the yellow fever booster vaccination. The chain couples TRBV20-1 to TRBJ2-1, with D possibly TRBD2 on 5 matching bases. The CDR3 nucleotides are TGCAGTGCTAGTTTGGCCCAGCGGTCCTACAATGAGCAGTTCTTC. Amino acids: CSASLAQRSYNEQFF.